A single sample is the source of the 8 T cell receptor beta chains below, sequenced in a study of somatic mutations in cytotoxic T cells in rheumatoid arthritis. Using immunoSEQ multiplex PCR, the repertoire was profiled, and TCRdb retains in-frame clones only, with some absent. Of some 18,000 clones in the sample, around three quarters were seen once. Sequencing was carried out using CD8+ T cells sorted from blood. The receptors derive from an adult with rheumatoid arthritis.

The genes are TRBV5-8 and TRBJ2-2, with 8 bases lining up with TRBD1. The CDR3 covers 15 residues. Germline V lookup: CDR1 SGHTS, CDR2 YDEGEE. V gave up 4 bases and J gave up 5 bases; unmatched junction bases: 7. The chain's CDR3 is CASSEDRENTGELFF. In nucleotides, the CDR3 is TGTGCCAGCAGCGAGGACAGGGAAAATACCGGGGAGCTGTTTTTT.

A remark on this clone: This sample also contains other DNA sequences that code for the same CDR3. CDR3 coding DNA: TGTGCCAGCAGTGACGGAGGGTCAGGGGCCAACGTCCTGACTTTC. Translation: CASSDGGSGANVLTF. V gene TRBV6-4 combines with J gene TRBJ2-6; D may be TRBD2 (6 bases). There are 15 residues in the CDR3. Trimming cost V 2 bases and J 4 bases, with 9 bases left between them. Germline-derived CDR1 and CDR2 are MRHNA and SNTAGT.

The gene calls are TRBV5-6 and TRBJ2-7, with no clear D. Per the germline V gene, CDR1 is SGHDT and CDR2 is YYEEEE. Trimming stripped 0 bases from V and 6 bases from J, with 10 bases between. This CDR3 comprises 13 residues. The CDR3: CASSLVGNTEQYF. The CDR3 coding sequence is TGTGCCAGCAGCTTGGTGGGGAACACCGAGCAGTACTTC.

V is TRBV30 and J is TRBJ1-4; D is unresolved. V was cut by 1 base and J by 0 bases, with 12 bases left in between. This CDR3 spans 16 amino acids. The germline CDR1 and CDR2 sequences are GTSNPN and SVGIG (reference sequence). CDR3 region: CAWSAPTWTTNEKLFF. The CDR3 DNA follows: TGTGCCTGGAGTGCCCCGACGTGGACAACTAATGAAAAACTGTTTTTT.

This clone rates as medium-sized. The chain is built from TRBV21-1 and TRBJ2-2; whether TRBD2, the table's D call, matches the DNA was not checked. TRBV21-1 is given as a pseudogene. The CDR3 spans 14 residues. Here the CDR3 reads CASNSGGNTGELFF. The CDR3 DNA is TGTGCCAGCAACAGCGGGGGGAACACCGGGGAGCTGTTTTTT.

This rearrangement joins TRBV15 to TRBJ2-7; no clear D. This CDR3 is built from 13 residues. Germline assignment: CDR1 LNHNV and CDR2 YYDKDF (reference sequence). V was shortened by 0 bases and J by 3 bases, with 6 bases between the two germline ends. As DNA, the CDR3 is TGTGCCACCAGCAGAGATCCCGGCTACGAGCAGTACTTC. It codes for CATSRDPGYEQYF.

The gene calls are TRBV7-8 and TRBJ1-6, with D uncertain. CDR1 and CDR2 from the germline V gene are SGHVS and FQNEAQ. This CDR3 has 16 amino acids. V lost 5 bases, J lost 7 bases, and 18 bases lay in between. DNA of the CDR3: TGTGCCAGCAGCGTGGCTGGTGGAAGCTCCAATTCACCCCTCCACTTT. This codes for CASSVAGGSSNSPLHF.

The chain has TRBV13 and TRBJ2-3, with D uncertain. This CDR3 region has 12 residues. The V and J ends lost 4 bases and 6 bases respectively, with 8 bases between them. Per the germline V gene, CDR1 is PRHDT and CDR2 is FYEKMQ (reference sequence). This chain's CDR3 is CASSSLRDTQYF. CDR3 coding DNA: TGTGCCAGCAGCTCCCTAAGGGATACGCAGTATTTT.